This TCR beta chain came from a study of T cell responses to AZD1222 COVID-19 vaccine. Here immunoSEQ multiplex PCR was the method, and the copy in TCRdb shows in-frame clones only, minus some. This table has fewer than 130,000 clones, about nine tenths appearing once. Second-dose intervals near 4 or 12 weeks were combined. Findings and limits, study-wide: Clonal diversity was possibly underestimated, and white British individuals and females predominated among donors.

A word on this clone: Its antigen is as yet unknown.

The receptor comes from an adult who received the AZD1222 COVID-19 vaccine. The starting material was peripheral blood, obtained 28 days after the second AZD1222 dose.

Written as DNA, the CDR3 is TGCGCCAGCAGCCTAAGTCAGGGCCTGAGCTCCTACGAGCAGTACTTC. It codes for CASSLSQGLSSYEQYF. V and J are TRBV4-3 and TRBJ2-7; maybe TRBD1 (5 bases). The germline V gene has CDR1 LGHNA and CDR2 YSLEER. Trimming shortened V by 4 bases and J by 0 bases, and 16 bases separated the two germline ends. CDR3 length equals 16 residues.